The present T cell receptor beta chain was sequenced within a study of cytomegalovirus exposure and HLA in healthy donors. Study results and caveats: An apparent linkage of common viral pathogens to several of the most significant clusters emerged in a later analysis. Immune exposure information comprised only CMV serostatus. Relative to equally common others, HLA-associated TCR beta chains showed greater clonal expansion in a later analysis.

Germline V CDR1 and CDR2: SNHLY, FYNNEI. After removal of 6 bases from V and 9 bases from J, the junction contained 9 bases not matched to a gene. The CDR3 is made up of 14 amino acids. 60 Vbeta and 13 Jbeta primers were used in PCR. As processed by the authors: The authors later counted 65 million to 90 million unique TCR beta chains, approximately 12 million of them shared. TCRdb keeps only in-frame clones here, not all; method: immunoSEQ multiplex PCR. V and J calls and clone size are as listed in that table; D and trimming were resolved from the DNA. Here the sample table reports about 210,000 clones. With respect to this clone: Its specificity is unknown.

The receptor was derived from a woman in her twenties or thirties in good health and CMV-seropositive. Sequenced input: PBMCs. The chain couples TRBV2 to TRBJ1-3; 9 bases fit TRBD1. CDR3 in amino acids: CASSAWDRESTIYF. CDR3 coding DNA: TGTGCCAGCAGCGCCTGGGACAGGGAGAGCACCATATATTTT.